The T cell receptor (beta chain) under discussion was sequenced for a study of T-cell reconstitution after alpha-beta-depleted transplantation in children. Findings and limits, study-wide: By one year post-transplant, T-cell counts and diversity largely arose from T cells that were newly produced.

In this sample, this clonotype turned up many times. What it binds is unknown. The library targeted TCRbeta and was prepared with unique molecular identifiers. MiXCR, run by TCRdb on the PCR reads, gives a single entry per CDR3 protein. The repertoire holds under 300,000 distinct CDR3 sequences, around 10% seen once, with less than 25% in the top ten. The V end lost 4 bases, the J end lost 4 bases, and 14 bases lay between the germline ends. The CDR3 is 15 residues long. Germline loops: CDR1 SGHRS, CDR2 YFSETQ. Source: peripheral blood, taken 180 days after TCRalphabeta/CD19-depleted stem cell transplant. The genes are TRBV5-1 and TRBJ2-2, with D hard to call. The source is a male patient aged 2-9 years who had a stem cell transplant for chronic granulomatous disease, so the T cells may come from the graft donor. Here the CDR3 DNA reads TGCGCCAGCAGCCCCCGGTCGCATAGCACCGGGGAGCTGTTTTTT. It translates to CASSPRSHSTGELFF.